This T cell receptor (beta chain) appears in the sequencing data of a study of T cell changes during pregnancy in multiple sclerosis. This table comes from immunoSEQ multiplex PCR, and its TCRdb copy is limited to in-frame clones, with some not included. The sample includes around 50,000 clones, approximately 90% of them seen just once. Germline CDR1 reads SGHRS; CDR2 reads YFSETQ. The V end lost 4 bases, the J end lost 0 bases, and 10 bases lay between the germline ends. The CDR3 is made up of 15 amino acids. The sequences come from CD4+ T cells from peripheral blood mononuclear cells, collected in the second trimester of pregnancy. V usage is TRBV5-1 and J usage is TRBJ1-4, with D unclear. The source of this sequence is a female donor with multiple sclerosis, enrolled in a pregnancy study. This CDR3 reads CASSPDTSTNEKLFF. DNA for the CDR3: TGCGCCAGCAGCCCAGACACCTCAACTAATGAAAAACTGTTTTTT.